These 26 T cell receptor beta chains were all obtained from the same sample, sequenced in a study of blood T cell repertoires in COVID-19. Sequencing used immunoSEQ multiplex PCR; TCRdb keeps in-frame clones, though not all of them. Counted here are under 200,000 clones, roughly 90% occurring once; the ten biggest clones make up 11%. The material sequenced was peripheral blood. The receptors were gathered from a woman in her sixties or seventies with COVID-19, enrolled during active disease.

This clone occurred a few times. The genes are TRBV5-1 and TRBJ1-2; D gene ambiguous. Trimming cost V 1 base and J 4 bases, with 11 bases left between them. Germline loops: CDR1 SGHRS, CDR2 YFSETQ. The CDR3 has 14 amino acids. The CDR3 loop reads CASSLTDFTYGYTF. The CDR3 nucleotides read TGCGCCAGCAGCTTGACAGATTTCACCTATGGCTACACCTTC.

The chain combines TRBV28 with TRBJ1-1; weak D call: TRBD1 (5 bases). Per the germline V gene, CDR1 is MDHEN and CDR2 is SYDVKM. CDR3 length: 13 amino acids. Trimming removed 2 bases at V and 4 bases at J, with 8 bases between. This CDR3 reads CASSLTGSTEAFF. DNA of the CDR3: TGTGCCAGCAGTTTAACAGGTTCCACTGAAGCTTTCTTT. The whole variable domain, filled in from reference TRBV28 and TRBJ1-1, reads DVKVTQSSRYLVKRTGEKVFLECVQDMDHENMFWYRQDPGLGLRLIYFSYDVKMKEKGDIPEGYSVSREKKERFSLILESASTNQTSMYLCASSLTGSTEAFFGQGTRLTVV.

This clone was seen once. V gene TRBV9 combines with J gene TRBJ2-7; 13 nucleotides match TRBD2. Trimming removed 4 bases from V and 7 bases from J; junction bases left unmatched: 5. The CDR3 sequence is 14 residues long. Looked up from germline, CDR1 is SGDLS and CDR2 is YYNGEE. The CDR3 region is CASSRGLAGWEQYF. The CDR3 nucleotides are TGTGCCAGCAGCAGGGGACTAGCGGGATGGGAGCAGTACTTC. The variable domain in full, with the rest retrieved from reference TRBV9 and TRBJ2-7, is DSGVTQTPKHLITATGQRVTLRCSPRSGDLSVYWYQQSLDQGLQFLIQYYNGEERAKGNILERFSAQQFPDLHSELNLSSLELGDSALYFCASSRGLAGWEQYFGPGTRLTVT.

The chain uses TRBV7-2 and TRBJ1-5, with D hard to call. The CDR3 is 15 amino acids. The germline V gene encodes CDR1 SGHTA and CDR2 FQGNSA. Deletions cut 3 bases from V and 3 bases from J, with 12 bases between. DNA of the CDR3: TGTGCCAGCAGCTTTCAGAATATTCTCAATCAGCCCCAGCATTTT. It yields the protein CASSFQNILNQPQHF.

V gene TRBV9 combines with J gene TRBJ1-3, with a possible D match to TRBD1 (5 bases). Germline V lookup: CDR1 SGDLS, CDR2 YYNGEE. This CDR3 has 14 residues. V was pared by 2 bases and J by 0 bases, with 6 bases between. CDR3 sequence (DNA): TGTGCCAGCAGCGTCCAGGGCTCTGGAAACACCATATATTTT. This sequence encodes CASSVQGSGNTIYF.

This chain connects TRBV6-2 or TRBV6-3 to TRBJ2-5, with TRBD1 matching 10 bases. J gave up 3 bases and V 4 bases, and 8 bases lay outside the gene matches. CDR3 length: 16 residues. Germline lookup yields CDR1 MNHEY and CDR2 SVGEGT. The CDR3 loop is CASSWAPGQGKETQYF. The DNA of the CDR3 is TGTGCCAGCAGTTGGGCCCCGGGACAGGGGAAAGAGACCCAGTACTTC.

The chain recombines TRBV2 with TRBJ2-1; TRBD2 is a possible D gene (5 bases). The germline V and J ends were trimmed by 6 bases and 0 bases, with 12 bases remaining between them. The CDR3 loop spans 15 amino acids. Germline CDR1 SNHLY, CDR2 FYNNEI. CDR3: CASRNDGGSYNEQFF. The CDR3 DNA sequence: TGTGCCAGCAGGAATGACGGAGGCTCCTACAATGAGCAGTTCTTC.

This clone has only a few counts. The chain is built from TRBV12-5 and TRBJ1-6, with D possibly TRBD1 on 5 matching bases. Germline V lookup: CDR1 LGHNT, CDR2 FRNRAP. The germline V and J ends were trimmed by 7 bases and 6 bases, with 16 bases remaining between them. The CDR3 totals 15 residues. CDR3 sequence: CASASSGGPNSPLHF. CDR3 DNA sequence: TGTGCTAGTGCCTCCTCGGGGGGTCCTAATTCACCCCTCCACTTT.

DNA of the CDR3: TGCGCCAGCAGCCTACTAGCCTACGAGCAGTACTTC. Its protein product is CASSLLAYEQYF. V usage is TRBV5-1 and J usage is TRBJ2-7; a possible D gene is TRBD2 (5 bases). CDR3 length: 12 amino acids. CDR1 SGHRS and CDR2 YFSETQ come from the germline V gene. V gave up 4 bases and J gave up 2 bases, with 7 bases separating them. Variable domain in full (rest from reference TRBV5-1 and TRBJ2-7): KAGVTQTPRYLIKTRGQQVTLSCSPISGHRSVSWYQQTPGQGLQFLFEYFSETQRNKGNFPGRFSGRQFSNSRSEMNVSTLELGDSALYLCASSLLAYEQYFGPGTRLTVT.

This sequence joins TRBV19 and TRBJ1-5; no clear D gene. V was pared by 3 bases and J by 7 bases, with 10 bases between. Germline lookup yields CDR1 LNHDA and CDR2 SQIVND (reference sequence). The CDR3 has 13 residues. The chain's CDR3 is CASSIGVTQPQHF. CDR3 sequence (DNA): TGTGCCAGTAGTATTGGAGTTACGCAGCCCCAGCATTTT.

V is TRBV7-2 and J is TRBJ2-1; perhaps TRBD2 as D (6 bases). Germline V lookup: CDR1 SGHTA, CDR2 FQGNSA. The CDR3 has 14 residues. V was shortened by 2 bases and J by 6 bases, with 11 bases between the two germline ends. The CDR3 loop reads CASSLMREINEQFF. CDR3 coding DNA: TGTGCCAGCAGCTTAATGCGGGAAATCAATGAGCAGTTCTTC.

The CDR3 nucleotides are TGTGCCAGCAGCTTAGAACCCCCGGGACAGGGCTATGGCTACACCTTC. Translating it yields CASSLEPPGQGYGYTF. The chain combines TRBV7-2 with TRBJ1-2; 9 nucleotides match TRBD1. This CDR3 region has 16 residues. The germline gives CDR1 SGHTA, CDR2 FQGNSA. V gave up 1 base and J gave up 4 bases; unmatched junction bases: 7.

This clone appeared once. The genes are TRBV7-2 and TRBJ2-5, with TRBD1 identical over 7 bases. The V and J ends lost 7 bases and 2 bases, in that order; junction bases with no gene match: 13. Germline V lookup: CDR1 SGHTA, CDR2 FQGNSA. The CDR3 length is 16 residues. CDR3 protein: CASKRAPGQQQETQYF. The CDR3 DNA is TGTGCCAGCAAGCGAGCACCGGGACAGCAACAAGAGACCCAGTACTTC.

With regard to this clone: The same CDR3 is also encoded by other DNA sequences in this sample. The chain recombines TRBV25-1 with TRBJ2-7; D may be TRBD1 (5 bases). V was trimmed by 6 bases and J by 0 bases, leaving 6 bases between them. Per germline, CDR1 MGHDK and CDR2 SYGVNS. The CDR3 spans 12 residues. The CDR3, as DNA: TGTGCCAGCAGCGACAGCTCCTACGAGCAGTACTTC. Protein: CASSDSSYEQYF.

The chain joins TRBV28 to TRBJ1-5; maybe TRBD1 (5 bases). CDR1 is MDHEN, CDR2 SYDVKM, per germline. Trimming cost V 6 bases and J 3 bases, with 24 bases left between them. The CDR3 totals 18 residues. The CDR3 bases are TGTGCCAGCAGCCTCCCCCGACAGTCCCCAGTTCTCAATCAGCCCCAGCATTTT. Amino acids: CASSLPRQSPVLNQPQHF.

J is TRBJ1-3 and V is TRBV30, with D uncertain. CDR3 size: 13 residues. V dropped 1 base and J dropped 1 base, with 5 bases sitting between them. The germline V gene encodes CDR1 GTSNPN and CDR2 SVGIG (reference sequence). In DNA form, the CDR3 reads TGTGCCTGGAGTGCGGGGTCTGGAAACACCATATATTTT. This codes for CAWSAGSGNTIYF.

The chain uses TRBV2 and TRBJ2-5; a weak D match, TRBD1 (5 bases). Germline CDR1 reads SNHLY; CDR2 reads FYNNEI. This CDR3 spans 16 amino acids. Trimming took 0 bases from V and 2 from J, leaving 13 bases between them. This CDR3 is CASSEALRTIQETQYF. The CDR3 coding sequence is TGTGCCAGCAGTGAAGCGCTTCGGACAATACAAGAGACCCAGTACTTC.

This chain links TRBV6-5 with TRBJ2-7, with D perhaps matching TRBD2 (5 bases). Trimming removed 6 bases at V and 5 bases at J, with 20 bases between. The CDR3 is 15 residues long. Germline CDR1 MNHEY, CDR2 SVGAGI. CDR3 coding DNA: TGTGCCAGCAGGAAATTTACGTGGGGAGATCACGAGCAGTACTTC. Translation: CASRKFTWGDHEQYF.

This clone was picked up one time. J is TRBJ2-5 and V is TRBV5-6, with D perhaps TRBD2 (5 bases). Germline V CDR1 and CDR2: SGHDT, YYEEEE. CDR3 length: 14 residues. V shed 0 bases and J shed 5 bases, with 11 bases lying between them. CDR3 bases: TGTGCCAGCAGCTTGGTAGAGGGTCTGGAGACCCAGTACTTC. Translation: CASSLVEGLETQYF.

V is TRBV7-9 and J is TRBJ1-2; D is perhaps TRBD1 (5 bases). The CDR3 totals 15 residues. Trimming removed 2 bases at V and 4 bases at J, with 14 bases between. In germline, CDR1 is SEHNR, CDR2 FQNEAQ (reference sequence). CDR3 amino acids: CASSLTTGTAYGYTF. CDR3 nucleotide sequence: TGTGCCAGCAGCTTAACTACTGGGACTGCCTATGGCTACACCTTC.

The V and J genes are TRBV6-6 and TRBJ1-4, with 7 bases fitting TRBD1. V lost 8 bases and J lost 6; bases outside the gene matches: 9. The CDR3 is 14 residues long. The V gene's germline CDR1 is MNHNY and CDR2 SVGAGI (reference sequence). In nucleotides, the CDR3 is TGTGCCAGCGTTCCGGGACAGCCCTATGAAAAACTGTTTTTT. Protein product: CASVPGQPYEKLFF.

This clone has only a few counts. The chain uses TRBV10-3 and TRBJ1-6; the match to TRBD1 covers 10 bases. The CDR3 length is 14 residues. Germline V gene lookup returns CDR1 ENHRY and CDR2 SYGVKD. J was trimmed by 9 bases and V by 2 bases; bases with no gene match: 1. CDR3 DNA sequence: TGTGCCATCAGTGAGGGGGACAGGGGTTCACCCCTCCACTTT. It specifies CAISEGDRGSPLHF.

For this clone: The sample contains more than one DNA sequence encoding this CDR3. V gene TRBV20-1 combines with J gene TRBJ2-7; no definite D call. The CDR3 spans 11 residues. V was clipped by 5 bases and J by 0 bases, with 5 bases between them. Looked up from germline, CDR1 is DFQATT and CDR2 is SNEGSKA (reference sequence). In DNA, the CDR3 is TGCAGTGCTCCTACCTCCTACGAGCAGTACTTC. Translating it yields CSAPTSYEQYF.

This chain links TRBV9 with TRBJ2-3, with TRBD2 identical over 9 bases. CDR3 size: 15 residues. Germline V gene data show CDR1 as SGDLS and CDR2 as YYNGEE. With V trimmed by 2 bases and J by 5 bases, 6 bases remained unmatched. CDR3 sequence (DNA): TGTGCCAGCAGCGTCCCAGCGGGAGGAGTAGATACGCAGTATTTT. This encodes CASSVPAGGVDTQYF.

CDR3 bases: TGTGCCAACCCCTTGTACGGGAGGGGTTTATGTGTTAGGCAGTATTTT. It yields the protein CANPLYGRGLCVRQYF. The chain uses TRBV27 and TRBJ2-3, with 8 nucleotides matching TRBD2. The CDR3 is 16 amino acids. Trimming removed 10 bases from V and 11 bases from J; junction bases left unmatched: 23. Germline-derived CDR1 and CDR2 are MNHEY and SMNVEV (reference sequence).

This sequence joins TRBV19 and TRBJ1-1; 9 bases are shared with TRBD1. V trimming: 7 bases; J trimming: 2 bases; junction bases outside the gene matches: 5. The germline gives CDR1 LNHDA, CDR2 SQIVND (reference sequence). The CDR3 contains 14 residues. The CDR3 region has the DNA TGTGCCAGTACATACAGGGGGCTCAACACTGAAGCTTTCTTT. Translated: CASTYRGLNTEAFF.